The clone carrying this T cell receptor beta chain was detected a few times. Its antigen is currently unknown. The record originates from a study of HIV-infected children after antiretroviral therapy interruption. Study as a whole: Four children interrupted treatment; four stayed on continuous treatment. Median age was around 10 years (interruption) and roughly 8 years (continuous).

The TCR library was built from RNA with a 3' RACE protocol and unique molecular identifiers. One entry per CDR3 protein results from TCRdb running MiXCR on the 3' RACE reads. The profile shows about 15,000 distinct CDR3 sequences, less than 4% of them singletons. V was clipped by 2 bases and J by 2 bases, with 6 bases between them. CDR1 and CDR2 from the germline V gene are MNHEY and SVGAGI. The CDR3 is 13 residues long. Treatment indicated: PENTA 11 planned treatment interruption arm or continuous ART arm. The study, taken as a whole, reports: Naive CD4+ sequences overlapped less between time points once interruption began.

The clonotype was recovered from a child aged 2-17 years with HIV. This rearrangement joins TRBV6-5 to TRBJ1-2; no firm D call. The source material was CD45RA+ CD4+ T cells from PBMCs, sampled from a donor given antiretroviral therapy, either interrupted or continuous. Subset of the sample: naive CD4+ CD45RA+ CD45RO- T cells. The CDR3 loop reads CASSYRRNYGYTF. CDR3 bases: TGTGCCAGCAGTTACAGGAGGAACTATGGCTACACCTTC.